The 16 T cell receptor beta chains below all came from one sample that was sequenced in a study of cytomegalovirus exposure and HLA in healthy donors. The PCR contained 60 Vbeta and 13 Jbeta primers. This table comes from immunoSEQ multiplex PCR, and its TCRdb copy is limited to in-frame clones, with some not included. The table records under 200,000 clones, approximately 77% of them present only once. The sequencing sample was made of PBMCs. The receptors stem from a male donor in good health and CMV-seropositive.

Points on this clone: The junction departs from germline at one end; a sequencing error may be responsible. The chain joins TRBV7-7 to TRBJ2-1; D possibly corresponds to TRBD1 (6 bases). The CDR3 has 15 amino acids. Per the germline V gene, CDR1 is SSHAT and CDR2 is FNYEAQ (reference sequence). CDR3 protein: CASSQGSGAGYEQFF. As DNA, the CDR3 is TGTGCTAGCAGCCAAGGGTCAGGGGCGGGTTATGAGCAGTTCTTC.

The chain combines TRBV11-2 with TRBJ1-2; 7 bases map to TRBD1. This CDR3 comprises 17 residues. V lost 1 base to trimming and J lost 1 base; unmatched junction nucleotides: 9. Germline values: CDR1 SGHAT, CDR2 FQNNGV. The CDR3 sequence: CASSLVVDRDVNYGYTF. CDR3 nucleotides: TGTGCCAGCAGCTTAGTGGTTGACAGGGACGTTAACTATGGCTACACCTTC.

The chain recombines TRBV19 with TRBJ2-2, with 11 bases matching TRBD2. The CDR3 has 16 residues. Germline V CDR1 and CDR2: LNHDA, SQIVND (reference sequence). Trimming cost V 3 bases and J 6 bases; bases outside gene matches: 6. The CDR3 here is CASSMRKTSGAGELFF. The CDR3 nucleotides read TGTGCCAGTAGTATGCGAAAGACTAGCGGGGCCGGGGAGCTGTTTTTT.

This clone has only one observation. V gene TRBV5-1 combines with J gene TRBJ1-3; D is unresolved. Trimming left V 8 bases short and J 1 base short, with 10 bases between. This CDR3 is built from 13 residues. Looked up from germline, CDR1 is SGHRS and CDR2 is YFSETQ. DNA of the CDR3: TGCGCCAGAGCATCGGGTTCTGGAAACACCATATATTTT. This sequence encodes CARASGSGNTIYF.

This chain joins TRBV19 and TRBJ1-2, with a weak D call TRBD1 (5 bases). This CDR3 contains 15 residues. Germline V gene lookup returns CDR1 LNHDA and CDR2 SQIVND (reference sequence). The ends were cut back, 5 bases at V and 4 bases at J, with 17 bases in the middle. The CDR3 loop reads CASSPTQAQAYGYTF. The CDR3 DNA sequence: TGTGCCAGTAGTCCAACACAGGCCCAAGCCTATGGCTACACCTTC.

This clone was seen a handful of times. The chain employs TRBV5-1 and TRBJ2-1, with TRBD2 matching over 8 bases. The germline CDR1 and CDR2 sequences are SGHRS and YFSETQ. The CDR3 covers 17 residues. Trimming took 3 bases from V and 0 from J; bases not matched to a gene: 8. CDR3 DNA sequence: TGCGCCAGCAGCTCCTTACGGGGGGGGAGCTCCTACAATGAGCAGTTCTTC. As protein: CASSSLRGGSSYNEQFF.

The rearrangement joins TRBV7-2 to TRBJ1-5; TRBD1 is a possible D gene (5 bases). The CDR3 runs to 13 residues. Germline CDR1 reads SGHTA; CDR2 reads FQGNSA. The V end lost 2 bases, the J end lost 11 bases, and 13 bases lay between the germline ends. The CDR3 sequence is CASSLRGGGAQHF. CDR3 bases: TGTGCCAGCAGCTTAAGGGGCGGCGGGGCCCAGCATTTT.

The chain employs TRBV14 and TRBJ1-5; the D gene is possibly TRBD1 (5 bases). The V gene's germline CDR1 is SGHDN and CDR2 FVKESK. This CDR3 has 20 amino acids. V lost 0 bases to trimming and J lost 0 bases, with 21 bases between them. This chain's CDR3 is CASSQEGGTTRHYSNQPQHF. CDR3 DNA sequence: TGTGCCAGCAGCCAAGAAGGCGGGACTACCCGTCACTATAGCAATCAGCCCCAGCATTTT.

The CDR3 loop reads CASSVNNLGTGELFF. Here the CDR3 DNA reads TGTGCCAGCAGCGTGAATAACCTCGGCACCGGGGAGCTGTTTTTT. The chain links TRBV9 to TRBJ2-2, with unresolved D. V was clipped by 2 bases and J by 4 bases, with 12 bases between them. The CDR3 is 15 residues long. Germline V gene lookup returns CDR1 SGDLS and CDR2 YYNGEE. Together with reference TRBV9 and TRBJ2-2, the CDR3 gives the full variable domain: DSGVTQTPKHLITATGQRVTLRCSPRSGDLSVYWYQQSLDQGLQFLIQYYNGEERAKGNILERFSAQQFPDLHSELNLSSLELGDSALYFCASSVNNLGTGELFFGEGSRLTVL.

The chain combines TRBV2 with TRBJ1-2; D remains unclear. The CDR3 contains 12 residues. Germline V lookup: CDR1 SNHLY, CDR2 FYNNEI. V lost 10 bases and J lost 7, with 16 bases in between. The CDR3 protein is CANGGGSSGYTF. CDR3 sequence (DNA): TGTGCCAACGGCGGTGGGAGTTCTGGCTACACCTTC. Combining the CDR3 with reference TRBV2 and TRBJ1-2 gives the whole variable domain EPEVTQTPSHQVTQMGQEVILRCVPISNHLYFYWYRQILGQKVEFLVSFYNNEISEKSEIFDDQFSVERPDGSNFTLKIRSTKLEDSAMYFCANGGGSSGYTFGSGTRLTVV.

For the CDR3, the DNA is TGTGCCTGGAGCCCAGCGACAGGGCCTGGAAACACCATATATTTT. Protein sequence: CAWSPATGPGNTIYF. V usage is TRBV30 and J usage is TRBJ1-3; 7 nucleotides match TRBD1. Germline V gene sequence: CDR1 GTSNPN, CDR2 SVGIG (reference sequence). This CDR3 has 15 residues. V shed 3 bases, J shed 2 bases, and the junction held 7 bases outside the gene matches.

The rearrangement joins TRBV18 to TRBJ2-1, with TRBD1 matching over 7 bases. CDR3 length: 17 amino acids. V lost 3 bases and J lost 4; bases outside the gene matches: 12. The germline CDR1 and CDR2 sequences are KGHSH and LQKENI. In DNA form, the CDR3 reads TGTGCCAGCTCACCTCTGCCGGGACAGAGAGGATACAATGAGCAGTTCTTC. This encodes CASSPLPGQRGYNEQFF.

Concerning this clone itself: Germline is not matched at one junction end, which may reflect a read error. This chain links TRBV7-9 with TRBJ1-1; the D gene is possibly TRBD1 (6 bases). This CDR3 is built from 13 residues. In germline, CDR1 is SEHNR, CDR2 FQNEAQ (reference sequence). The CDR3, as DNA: TGTTCCAGCAGCTTAAGAGGGGGCACTGAAGCTTTCTTT. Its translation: CSSSLRGGTEAFF.

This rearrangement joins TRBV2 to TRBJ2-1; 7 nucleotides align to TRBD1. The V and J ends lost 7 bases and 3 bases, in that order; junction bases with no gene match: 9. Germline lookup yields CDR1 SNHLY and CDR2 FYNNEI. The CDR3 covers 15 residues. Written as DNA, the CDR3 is TGTGCCAGCATCAGAGACGGGACAGTCTACAATGAGCAGTTCTTC. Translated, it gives CASIRDGTVYNEQFF.

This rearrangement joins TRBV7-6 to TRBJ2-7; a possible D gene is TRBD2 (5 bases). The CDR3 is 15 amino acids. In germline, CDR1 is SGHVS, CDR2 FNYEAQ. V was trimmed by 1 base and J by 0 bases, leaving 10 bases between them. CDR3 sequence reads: CASSLGTGVSYEQYF. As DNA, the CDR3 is TGTGCCAGCAGCTTAGGCACCGGGGTCTCCTACGAGCAGTACTTC.

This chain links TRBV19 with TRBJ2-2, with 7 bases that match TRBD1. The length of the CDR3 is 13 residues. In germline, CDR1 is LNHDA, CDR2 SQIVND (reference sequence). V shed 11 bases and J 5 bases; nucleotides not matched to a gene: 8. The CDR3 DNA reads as TGTGCCGGGCGTAAGGGGGCGACCGGGGAGCTGTTTTTT. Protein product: CAGRKGATGELFF.